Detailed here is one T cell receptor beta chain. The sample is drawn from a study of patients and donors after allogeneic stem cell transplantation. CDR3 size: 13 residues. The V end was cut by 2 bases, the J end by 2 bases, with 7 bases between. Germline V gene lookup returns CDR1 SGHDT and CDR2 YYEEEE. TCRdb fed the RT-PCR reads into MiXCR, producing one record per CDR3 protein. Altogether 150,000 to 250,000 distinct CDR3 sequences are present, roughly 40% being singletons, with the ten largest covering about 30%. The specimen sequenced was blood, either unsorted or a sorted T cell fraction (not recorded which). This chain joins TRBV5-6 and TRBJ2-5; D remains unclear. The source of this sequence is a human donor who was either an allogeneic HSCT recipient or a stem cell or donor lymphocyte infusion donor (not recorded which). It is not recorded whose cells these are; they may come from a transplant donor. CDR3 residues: CASSLGQQETQYF. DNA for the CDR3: TGTGCCAGCAGCTTAGGTCAGCAAGAGACCCAGTACTTC.